This TCR beta chain emerged from a study of blood T cell repertoires in COVID-19. In the study overall: Sites across the United States, Italy and Spain contributed samples from acute and convalescent COVID-19. From T cells, B-cell-depleted T cells, or PBMCs came the material, which was cDNA or gDNA.

Germline values: CDR1 MDHEN, CDR2 SYDVKM. The CDR3 spans 18 residues. Trimming took 2 bases from V and 5 from J; bases not matched to a gene: 16. As originally analysed: How many nucleated cells were present was estimated from reference gene primer amplification. Sequencing was performed with immunoSEQ multiplex PCR; in TCRdb, only in-frame clones are kept and a portion is missing. The V and J calls and clone size are taken from that table; D and trimming were inferred from the DNA. The data hold fewer than 95,000 clones, with 86% observed a single time. The sequence was obtained from a man over 45 with active or convalescent COVID-19. Material: peripheral blood. The chain has TRBV28 and TRBJ2-5, with 8 bases fitting TRBD2. CDR3 DNA sequence: TGTGCCAGCAGTTTAGGTCTGGCTAGCGGGCCTCAATGGGAGACCCAGTACTTC. It specifies CASSLGLASGPQWETQYF.